The rows below give T cell receptor beta chains drawn from one sample of a study of OX40 agonist ivuxolimab in advanced cancers. Profiling relied on immunoSEQ multiplex PCR, and the TCRdb table lists in-frame clones only, not all of them. The table shows around 69,000 clones, with 84% occurring only once. The specimen was CD4+ or CD8+ T cells sorted from blood, collected in a trial of the OX40 agonist ivuxolimab. These receptor sequences come from an adult with an advanced solid tumor such as melanoma, head and neck, liver or kidney cancer. Each CDR3 is given with its conserved first and last residue. The D gene is left open where the match is weak.

v_gene	j_gene	d_gene	CDR3aa
TRBV5-1	TRBJ2-2	TRBD1	CASSRGQGTGELFF
TRBV7-8	TRBJ2-2	.	CASSLMLAGELFF
TRBV30	TRBJ1-6	.	CAWSYHTTGNSPLHF
TRBV4-2	TRBJ1-3	.	CASSQGQFGNTIYF
TRBV18	TRBJ1-4	.	CASSPPSDEKLFF
TRBV7-2	TRBJ2-1	TRBD2	CASSSKTSGYNEQFF
TRBV9	TRBJ1-1	.	CASSPRQSMNTEAFF
TRBV10-3	TRBJ1-1	.	CAISAGLRTEAFF
TRBV28	TRBJ1-2	.	CASSSPSGGGIYGYTF
TRBV29-1	TRBJ1-4	.	CSVGEEEKLFF
TRBV7-2	TRBJ1-1	.	CASSLALSRNTEAFF
TRBV9	TRBJ2-7	TRBD2	CASSVGGGSLTYEQYF
TRBV18	TRBJ1-5	TRBD1	CASSRVSGGVNQPQHF
TRBV18	TRBJ2-5	.	CASSPITGGETQYF
TRBV2	TRBJ2-5	.	CASSEETQYF
TRBV6-6	TRBJ2-3	.	CASSYGNRRTDTQYF
TRBV7-2	TRBJ2-7	TRBD2	CASSPERERTYEQYF
TRBV28	TRBJ2-7	.	CASSSLYEQYF
TRBV14	TRBJ1-2	.	CASSQGDGSNYGYTF
TRBV5-8	TRBJ1-2	.	CASSLSGTSYGYTF
TRBV7-2	TRBJ2-5	TRBD2	CASSLARLRGQETQYF
TRBV4-3	TRBJ2-4	TRBD2	CASSQESGSPGIQYF
TRBV6-6	TRBJ1-2	.	CASRPRDLYGYTF
TRBV9	TRBJ1-5	.	CASSVGQGWQPQHF
TRBV7-2	TRBJ1-4	.	CASSLRTAATNEKLFF
TRBV19	TRBJ2-5	.	CASSITANQETQYF
TRBV10-3	TRBJ2-5	.	CAISSPAGGGETQYF
TRBV27	TRBJ2-7	.	CASRASPSSYEQYF
TRBV7-7	TRBJ1-2	TRBD1	CAVGQDRGLGYTF
TRBV19	TRBJ1-1	.	CASLTGSRTEAFF
TRBV7-2	TRBJ2-1	TRBD1	CASTYGQGREQFF
TRBV7-3	TRBJ2-3	.	CASSSSSTDTQYF
TRBV5-1	TRBJ2-2	.	CASSWDTQGLEAGELFF
TRBV29-1	TRBJ2-1	TRBD2	CSVEAKLAGGKVVGEQFF
TRBV18	TRBJ2-7	.	CATSNGGFSYEQYF
TRBV7-2	TRBJ2-7	.	CASSLAGRDYEQYF
TRBV10-3	TRBJ2-5	TRBD1	CAITPGQGETQYF
TRBV19	TRBJ2-7	.	CASGKADEQYF
TRBV7-8	TRBJ2-7	TRBD2	CASSLEASGFYEQYF
TRBV28	TRBJ1-2	.	CASRRQNSRLKGYTF
TRBV19	TRBJ2-1	TRBD2	CASSIRGLGKDNEQFF
TRBV10-3	TRBJ2-3	TRBD2	CATTLGGRGDTQYF
TRBV28	TRBJ2-5	.	CASSLGAFVGQYF
TRBV27	TRBJ1-3	TRBD1	CASLQGLRNTIYF
TRBV5-6	TRBJ2-7	.	CASSSLLVGSGGEQYF
TRBV11-2	TRBJ2-7	.	CASSPNPGGQYF
TRBV28	TRBJ2-3	TRBD1	CASSLQGAGTDTQYF
TRBV19	TRBJ2-7	.	CASRSRGGIEQYF
TRBV7-7	TRBJ2-5	TRBD2	CASSGGGRETQYF
TRBV28	TRBJ2-3	TRBD1	CASSLRQGADTQYF
TRBV21-1	TRBJ2-7	.	CASRRAGWYEQYF
TRBV28	TRBJ1-2	.	CASSPPPAIGYTF
TRBV4-3	TRBJ2-7	.	CASSQEARVSYEQYF